This TCR beta chain was observed in a study of monozygotic twins with cystic fibrosis. Study overall: With about 15 PCR cycles, barcoded libraries came from about 3 micrograms of fragmented DNA.

Sequencing used immunoSEQ multiplex PCR; TCRdb keeps in-frame clones, though not all of them. The data hold around 29,000 clones, with just under 85% observed a single time. About this clone: Its antigen is unknown.

This CDR3 has 13 amino acids. V was cut by 10 bases and J by 7 bases, with 14 bases left in between. Per the germline V gene, CDR1 is MNHNS and CDR2 is SASEGT. Study-wide results and caveats: In 13 of 16 pairs, V gene usage was closest to the co-twin's. The repertoire was suggested to be naive-dominated, clonality median about 0.0095.

This chain links TRBV6-1 with TRBJ1-6; D uncertain. Material: blood. The receptor was derived from a girl under 10 years old with cystic fibrosis. In nucleotides, the CDR3 is TGTGCCACCAACCTCCAGCGGAATTCACCCCTCCACTTT. Translation: CATNLQRNSPLHF.